The clone carrying this T cell receptor (beta chain) was seen more than once but under ten times. What it recognizes is unknown. The data are from a study of regulatory T cells in long-lasting Graves disease. Findings and limits, study-wide: Clonotypes that were public and shared totalled about 2,500 in persistent patients versus over 800 in new patients. Persistent cases of Graves' showed reduced TCR diversity relative to newly diagnosed patients.

Arm-PCR of CDR3 regions and iRepertoire HTBI primers were used to build TCR beta libraries. In the original processing: Spanning all samples, the identified segments comprised approximately 57 TRBV and some 15 TRBJ. Each CDR3 protein gets one entry after TCRdb re-called the multiplex PCR reads with MiXCR. These V and J calls derive from TCRdb rather than the authors' analysis. The table records roughly 400,000 distinct CDR3 sequences, around 21% of them present only once. Described time point: persistent/refractory GD, antithyroid drugs over 5 years with positive TRAb. PBMC RNA served as the TCR library source. The source of the patients was an endocrinology department in Xi'an, China. The CDR3 runs to 12 residues. The germline gives CDR1 ENHRY, CDR2 SYGVKD. Between the trimmed V and J ends, which lost 2 bases and 7 bases, there was a span of 9 bases.

The chain uses TRBV10-3 and TRBJ2-7; TRBD1 might be the D (5 bases). The sequencing here drew on peripheral blood mononuclear cells (PBMCs), taken when the disease was refractory, from a patient treated with antithyroid drugs. The receptor was derived from a female donor with Graves disease. The CDR3 loop is CAISEGAEEQYF. The CDR3 coding sequence is TGTGCCATCAGTGAGGGGGCTGAAGAGCAGTACTTC.